This is a list of T cell receptor beta chains from one sample in a study of T cell changes during pregnancy in multiple sclerosis. Profiling relied on immunoSEQ multiplex PCR, and the TCRdb table lists in-frame clones only, not all of them. The sample holds tens of thousands of clones; 94% are singletons and the top ten take 3.5% to 5%. The sample in question was CD8+ T cells from peripheral blood mononuclear cells, obtained in the first trimester of pregnancy. These receptors all stem from a female donor with multiple sclerosis, enrolled in a pregnancy study. The CDR3 runs from the conserved cysteine through the conserved F or W. D genes are given only for firm matches. Size tells how often a clone was seen (once, few, many) or the class of an expanded clone, and some rows leave it out.

>.|.|TRBJ2-1|TRBV7-2
CASSLAYQGSNEQFF
TGTGCCAGCAGCTTAGCGTATCAGGGTTCCAATGAGCAGTTCTTC
>.|.|TRBJ1-6|TRBV5-6
CASSGGAGSGANSPLHF
TGTGCCAGCAGCGGGGGGGCCGGGTCGGGGGCTAATTCACCCCTCCACTTT
>.|once|TRBJ2-3|TRBV27
CASSSTSGSVNTQYF
TGTGCCAGCAGCTCCACATCGGGGTCTGTAAATACGCAGTATTTT
>TRBD1|.|TRBJ1-2|TRBV5-4
CASSLDRGQSYGYTF
TGTGCCAGCAGCTTGGACAGGGGGCAGAGCTATGGCTACACCTTC
>.|once|TRBJ1-1|TRBV2
CASLKLNTEAFF
TGTGCCAGCCTGAAGCTGAACACTGAAGCTTTCTTT
>.|.|TRBJ1-3|TRBV1
CTSSHRTSGNTIYF
TGCACCAGCAGCCACCGGACATCTGGAAACACCATATATTTT
>TRBD2|once|TRBJ2-1|TRBV5-1
CASRLAVVYNEQFF
TGCGCCAGCAGACTAGCGGTTGTCTACAATGAGCAGTTCTTC
>TRBD2|.|TRBJ2-1|TRBV6-6
CASSYELAGEKNEQFF
TGTGCCAGCAGTTACGAACTAGCGGGGGAGAAAAATGAGCAGTTCTTC
>.|.|TRBJ1-4|TRBV4-1
CASSQDNSGVNEKLFF
TGCGCCAGCAGCCAAGATAATTCCGGGGTTAATGAAAAACTGTTTTTT
>.|.|TRBJ1-2|TRBV30
CAWSGTANSYGYTF
TGTGCCTGGAGTGGGACAGCTAACTCCTATGGCTACACCTTC
>.|once|TRBJ2-1|TRBV7-8
CASSLDGAYAVNEQFF
TGTGCCAGCAGTCTAGATGGGGCATATGCTGTCAATGAGCAGTTCTTC
>.|.|TRBJ2-5|TRBV13
CASSLYAETQYF
TGTGCCAGCAGCTTATATGCGGAGACCCAGTACTTC
>TRBD2|.|TRBJ2-2|TRBV4-1
CASSPKSGLAGNTGELFF
TGCGCCAGCAGCCCCAAATCAGGGCTAGCGGGAAACACCGGGGAGCTGTTTTTT
>TRBD1|.|TRBJ1-1|TRBV5-5
CASSSPDREQAFF
TGTGCCAGCAGCTCGCCAGACAGGGAGCAAGCTTTCTTT
>.|.|TRBJ2-3|TRBV5-1
CASSSPDRLTDTQYF
TGCGCCAGCAGCTCCCCGGACAGACTCACAGATACGCAGTATTTT
>.|.|TRBJ2-3|TRBV27
CASSLAANTDTQYF
TGTGCCAGCAGTTTAGCAGCGAACACAGATACGCAGTATTTT
>TRBD1|.|TRBJ2-5|TRBV29-1
CSVEYSVGTAVKETQYF
TGCAGCGTTGAATATTCGGTGGGGACAGCGGTAAAAGAGACCCAGTACTTC
>TRBD1|.|TRBJ2-2|TRBV5-1
CASSKPGQGLAGELFF
TGCGCCAGCAGCAAGCCGGGACAGGGTCTTGCCGGGGAGCTGTTTTTT
>TRBD1|.|TRBJ2-1|TRBV15
CATSSGQGIYNEQFF
TGTGCCACCAGCAGCGGACAGGGGATCTACAATGAGCAGTTCTTC
>TRBD2|.|TRBJ2-1|TRBV7-6
CASSLLAGATYNEQFF
TGTGCCAGCAGCTTATTAGCGGGGGCTACCTACAATGAGCAGTTCTTC
>.|.|TRBJ2-2|TRBV5-1
CASSLDYNTGELFF
TGCGCCAGCAGCCTGGACTATAACACCGGGGAGCTGTTTTTT
>.|.|TRBJ2-3|TRBV2
CASSEEGATDTQYF
TGTGCCAGCAGTGAGGAGGGAGCCACAGATACGCAGTATTTT
>TRBD1|medium-sized|TRBJ1-1|TRBV15
CATSREGRGTTEAFF
TGTGCCACCAGCAGAGAGGGCAGGGGGACCACTGAAGCTTTCTTT
>TRBD1|.|TRBJ1-2|TRBV4-3
CASSPVEGAGYTF
TGCGCCAGCAGCCCCGTGGAGGGGGCTGGCTACACCTTC
>.|.|TRBJ2-1|TRBV18
CASSPDADRAYNEQFF
TGTGCCAGCTCACCAGACGCGGACAGAGCATACAATGAGCAGTTCTTC
>TRBD2|.|TRBJ2-1|TRBV10-3
CAIGREGRYNEQFF
TGTGCCATCGGGAGGGAGGGCCGGTACAATGAGCAGTTCTTC
>.|.|TRBJ1-6|TRBV27
CASSILGSPLHF
TGTGCCAGCAGTATTCTCGGTTCACCCCTCCACTTT
>.|once|TRBJ1-6|TRBV2
CASRRGLGRDSPLHF
TGTGCCAGCAGACGAGGACTCGGTCGGGATTCACCCCTCCACTTT
>TRBD1|.|TRBJ2-3|TRBV7-2
CASSSQDRGITDTQYF
TGTGCCAGCAGCTCCCAGGACAGGGGGATCACAGATACGCAGTATTTT
>TRBD1|.|TRBJ1-1|TRBV15
CATSRRTGNVAGEAFF
TGTGCCACCAGCAGACGGACAGGGAACGTTGCGGGTGAAGCTTTCTTT
>.|.|TRBJ1-1|TRBV19
CASSIGRMSEAFF
TGTGCCAGTAGTATAGGGCGGATGTCTGAAGCTTTCTTT
>.|.|TRBJ1-3|TRBV12-5
CASGLGGSGNTIYF
TGTGCTAGTGGTTTAGGGGGAAGTGGAAACACCATATATTTT
>.|.|TRBJ2-1|TRBV30
CAWSVPGDYNEQFF
TGTGCCTGGAGTGTACCAGGGGATTACAATGAGCAGTTCTTC